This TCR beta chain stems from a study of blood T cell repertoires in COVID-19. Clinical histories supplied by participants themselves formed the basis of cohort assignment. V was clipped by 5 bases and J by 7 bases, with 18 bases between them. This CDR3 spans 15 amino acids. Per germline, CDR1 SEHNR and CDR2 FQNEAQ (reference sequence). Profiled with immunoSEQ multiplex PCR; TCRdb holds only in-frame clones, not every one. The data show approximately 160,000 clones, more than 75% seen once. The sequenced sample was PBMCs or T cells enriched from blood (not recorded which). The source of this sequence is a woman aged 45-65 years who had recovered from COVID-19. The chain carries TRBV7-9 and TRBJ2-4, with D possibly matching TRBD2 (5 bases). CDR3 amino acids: CASSPQMSGSNIQYF. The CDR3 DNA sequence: TGTGCCAGCAGCCCACAGATGTCGGGGTCTAACATTCAGTACTTC.